This T cell receptor (beta chain) was documented in a study of CD8 T cells in Susac syndrome. After extraction with the RNeasy kit, about 0.5 to 1 ug of the RNA was reverse transcribed using random hexamers. TCRdb processed the immunoSEQ multiplex PCR reads anew with MiXCR; each CDR3 protein has one entry. Found here are more than 200,000 distinct CDR3 sequences, 80% to 95% of them singletons; the top ten hold about 0.15%. The V segment lost 2 bases and the J segment 4 bases; nucleotides outside the gene matches: 1. Germline CDR1 LNHDA, CDR2 SQIVND (reference sequence). The CDR3 has 14 residues. This rearrangement joins TRBV19 to TRBJ2-5; 10 positions match TRBD2. This receptor was identified in a human donor with multiple sclerosis. Material: CD8+ T cells from PBMCs. The CDR3 protein is CASSIIAGGETQYF. The CDR3 coding sequence is TGTGCCAGTAGTATAATAGCGGGAGGAGAGACCCAGTACTTC.